These 8 T cell receptor beta chains originate from one sample sequenced in a study of cytomegalovirus exposure and HLA in healthy donors. PCR amplification relied on 60 Vbeta primers (plus 13 Jbeta primers). The repertoire was sequenced with immunoSEQ multiplex PCR; TCRdb's copy has only in-frame clones and lacks some. The data hold roughly 170,000 clones, with under 90% observed a single time. The sample consisted of PBMCs. These receptors all come from a young man in good health and CMV-seronegative.

J is TRBJ2-7 and V is TRBV7-9, with 15 bases identical to TRBD2. Losses at the gene ends were 6 bases for V and 0 bases for J; bases not matched to a gene: 9. The CDR3 consists of 18 residues. From germline, CDR1 is SEHNR and CDR2 FQNEAQ (reference sequence). The CDR3 region is CASRPWTSGRGSSYEQYF. CDR3 nucleotides: TGTGCCAGCAGACCATGGACTAGCGGGAGGGGTTCCTCCTACGAGCAGTACTTC.

The CDR3 loop reads CASSEPGTGVAEAFF. The CDR3 DNA is TGTGCCAGCAGTGAACCGGGGACAGGGGTCGCTGAAGCTTTCTTT. The V and J genes are TRBV6-1 and TRBJ1-1; 10 nucleotides match TRBD1. Unmatched junction bases numbered 6, after V lost 2 bases and J lost 6 bases. This CDR3 is 15 amino acids long. The germline V gene encodes CDR1 MNHNS and CDR2 SASEGT.

The chain couples TRBV28 to TRBJ2-7, with 9 bases lining up with TRBD1. CDR1 and CDR2 from the germline V gene are MDHEN and SYDVKM. The CDR3 length is 17 residues. Losses at the gene ends were 7 bases for V and 1 base for J; bases not matched to a gene: 14. This CDR3 is CASNKPGQGSHSYEQYF. In nucleotides, the CDR3 is TGTGCCAGCAATAAGCCGGGACAGGGTTCACATTCCTACGAGCAGTACTTC. The whole variable domain, remainder taken from reference TRBV28 and TRBJ2-7, is DVKVTQSSRYLVKRTGEKVFLECVQDMDHENMFWYRQDPGLGLRLIYFSYDVKMKEKGDIPEGYSVSREKKERFSLILESASTNQTSMYLCASNKPGQGSHSYEQYFGPGTRLTVT.

This chain connects TRBV4-3 to TRBJ2-7, with TRBD2 matching 9 bases. CDR1 is LGHNA, CDR2 YSLEER, per germline. The CDR3 is made up of 16 amino acids. Trimming at V came to 0 bases and at J to 3 bases, leaving 6 bases not matched to a gene. The CDR3 sequence is CASSQEAAGGDYEQYF. The CDR3 DNA follows: TGCGCCAGCAGCCAAGAGGCGGCGGGGGGGGACTACGAGCAGTACTTC.

This rearrangement joins TRBV13 to TRBJ2-2; 9 bases are shared with TRBD2. CDR3 length: 14 residues. CDR1 is PRHDT, CDR2 FYEKMQ, per germline (reference sequence). V lost 1 base to trimming and J lost 7 bases; unmatched junction nucleotides: 1. For the CDR3, the DNA is TGTGCCAGCAGCTTAGAACTAGCGGGCGGGGAGCTGTTTTTT. The encoded protein is CASSLELAGGELFF.

The table lists this clone with a count of one. This chain connects TRBV27 to TRBJ2-7; a weak D match, TRBD1 (5 bases). The V gene lost 1 base and the J gene lost 5 bases, with 12 bases spanning the gap. The CDR3 sequence is 14 residues long. Germline V gene data show CDR1 as MNHEY and CDR2 as SMNVEV (reference sequence). CDR3 DNA: TGTGCCAGCAGTTTATGGCAGGGTGGGAACGAGCAGTACTTC. As protein: CASSLWQGGNEQYF.

This rearrangement joins TRBV5-4 to TRBJ2-1; 9 bases match TRBD2. The CDR3 length is 16 residues. Per germline, CDR1 SGHNT and CDR2 YYREEE (reference sequence). V lost 4 bases to trimming and J lost 7 bases; unmatched junction nucleotides: 12. In DNA form, the CDR3 reads TGTGCCAGCAGCAAGGGGACTAGCTACCTTGTGAATGAGCAGTTCTTC. Amino acids: CASSKGTSYLVNEQFF.

This clone appeared once. This chain connects TRBV29-1 to TRBJ1-1, with 11 nucleotides matching TRBD1. The CDR3 length is 14 residues. J gave up 8 bases and V 8 bases, and 13 bases lay outside the gene matches. Germline V gene data show CDR1 as SQVTM and CDR2 as ANQGSEA. The CDR3 protein is CSTKGTGGLGEAFF. CDR3 bases: TGCAGCACAAAGGGGACAGGGGGACTCGGAGAAGCTTTCTTT.